The 18 T cell receptor beta chains below come from one sample, sequenced in a study of T cell changes during pregnancy in multiple sclerosis. Produced via immunoSEQ multiplex PCR; TCRdb's table is partial and in-frame only. The repertoire holds some 31,000 clones, with 91% as singletons. Specimen: CD8+ T cells from peripheral blood mononuclear cells, collected in the second trimester of pregnancy. The source is a female donor in good health, enrolled as a control in a pregnancy study.

The rearrangement uses TRBV19 and TRBJ2-7; weak D call: TRBD1 (6 bases). The CDR3 contains 13 residues. The V end lost 5 bases, the J end lost 4 bases, and 12 bases lay between the germline ends. The germline gives CDR1 LNHDA, CDR2 SQIVND (reference sequence). Here the CDR3 DNA reads TGTGCCAGTAGTCACAGGGACGGGTACGAGCAGTACTTC. This sequence encodes CASSHRDGYEQYF.

The chain is built from TRBV14 and TRBJ2-5; the D gene is possibly TRBD1 (5 bases). V lost 4 bases to trimming and J lost 5 bases, with 14 bases between them. The CDR3 is made up of 14 amino acids. The germline V gene has CDR1 SGHDN and CDR2 FVKESK. The CDR3 sequence is CASSLRRGWETQYF. The DNA for the CDR3 is TGTGCCAGCAGCCTCAGAAGGGGTTGGGAGACCCAGTACTTC.

The chain carries TRBV7-6 and TRBJ1-5; D perhaps matches TRBD1 (5 bases). Germline CDR1 SGHVS, CDR2 FNYEAQ. Between the trimmed V and J ends, which lost 4 bases and 3 bases, there was a span of 13 bases. The CDR3 totals 15 residues. CDR3 region: CASSSGHMSNQPQHF. CDR3 DNA sequence: TGTGCCAGCAGCTCCGGACATATGTCCAATCAGCCCCAGCATTTT.

V gene TRBV4-3 combines with J gene TRBJ2-3; 13 nucleotides align to TRBD2. Germline CDR1 reads LGHNA; CDR2 reads YSLEER. This CDR3 contains 17 residues. V trimming: 1 base; J trimming: 2 bases; junction bases outside the gene matches: 3. In DNA form, the CDR3 reads TGCGCCAGCAGCCAAGGGACTAGCGGGGGAGACACAGATACGCAGTATTTT. Protein: CASSQGTSGGDTDTQYF.

This chain uses TRBV27 with TRBJ1-2; no definite D call. CDR1 and CDR2 (germline): MNHEY, SMNVEV (reference sequence). This CDR3 region has 11 residues. The V gene lost 6 bases and the J gene lost 4 bases, with 6 bases spanning the gap. The CDR3 DNA reads TGTGCCAGCAGGTCAGGCTATGGCTACACCTTC. Protein: CASRSGYGYTF.

This chain links TRBV6-5 with TRBJ2-2, with D unresolved. V dropped 0 bases and J dropped 6 bases, with 8 bases sitting between them. The CDR3 totals 14 residues. Germline CDR1 MNHEY, CDR2 SVGAGI. The CDR3: CASSYSSVPGELFF. The CDR3 region has the DNA TGTGCCAGCAGTTACTCTAGTGTTCCCGGGGAGCTGTTTTTT.

J is TRBJ2-6 and V is TRBV29-1, with D perhaps TRBD1 (6 bases). CDR3 length: 19 residues. V shed 1 base and J shed 0 bases, with 19 bases lying between them. In germline, CDR1 is SQVTM, CDR2 ANQGSEA. Here the CDR3 reads CSVEVNEGQRSSGANVLTF. The DNA for the CDR3 is TGCAGCGTTGAAGTCAACGAAGGACAGAGGAGCTCTGGGGCCAACGTCCTGACTTTC.

The V call is TRBV4-3, the J call TRBJ1-1; tentatively, D is TRBD1 (5 bases). V was pared by 1 base and J by 6 bases, with 12 bases between. Germline CDR1 and CDR2: LGHNA and YSLEER. The CDR3 runs 14 residues. CDR3 nucleotides: TGCGCCAGCAGCCAAGTTGTGGGGGGACCTGAAGCTTTCTTT. Translation gives CASSQVVGGPEAFF.

This chain uses TRBV7-9 with TRBJ2-2, with D tentatively TRBD2 (5 bases). The ends were cut back, 4 bases at V and 2 bases at J, with 11 bases in the middle. The V gene's germline CDR1 is SEHNR and CDR2 FQNEAQ (reference sequence). The CDR3 loop spans 15 amino acids. The CDR3 here is CASSYSGINTGELFF. Here the CDR3 DNA reads TGTGCCAGCAGCTACTCCGGGATTAACACCGGGGAGCTGTTTTTT.

V is TRBV27 and J is TRBJ2-1; TRBD2 agrees at 8 bases. V trimming: 5 bases; J trimming: 5 bases; junction bases outside the gene matches: 8. There are 15 residues in the CDR3. CDR1 MNHEY and CDR2 SMNVEV come from the germline V gene (reference sequence). This chain's CDR3 is CASSPPAGENNEQFF. CDR3 in DNA: TGTGCCAGCAGTCCCCCAGCGGGGGAAAACAATGAGCAGTTCTTC.

V is TRBV5-5 and J is TRBJ1-1, with TRBD1 matching 7 bases. Germline loops: CDR1 SGHKS, CDR2 YYEKEE (reference sequence). V trimming: 0 bases; J trimming: 2 bases; junction bases outside the gene matches: 4. This CDR3 has 15 residues. The CDR3 region is CASSLGGGGNTEAFF. The CDR3 DNA reads as TGTGCCAGCAGCTTGGGAGGGGGCGGCAACACTGAAGCTTTCTTT.

The J gene is TRBJ2-7, the V gene TRBV5-6; tentative D call: TRBD1 (6 bases). CDR1 is SGHDT and CDR2 is YYEEEE in the germline V gene. V lost 1 base and J 2 bases, leaving 10 bases between the germline ends. This CDR3 has 14 amino acids. The CDR3 DNA reads as TGTGCCAGCAGCTTGACAGGGACACCCTACGAGCAGTACTTC. As protein: CASSLTGTPYEQYF.

The rearrangement joins TRBV9 to TRBJ1-2, with 7 bases matching TRBD1. Germline CDR1 and CDR2: SGDLS and YYNGEE. The CDR3 runs to 17 residues. Unmatched junction bases numbered 16, after V lost 4 bases and J lost 4 bases. CDR3 DNA: TGTGCCAGCAGCCCCCGGACAGGTATCTTCCCCTCCTATGGCTACACCTTC. It translates to CASSPRTGIFPSYGYTF.

This chain joins TRBV27 and TRBJ1-2; 9 nucleotides align to TRBD1. The CDR3 loop spans 13 amino acids. The germline CDR1 and CDR2 sequences are MNHEY and SMNVEV (reference sequence). The V gene end was trimmed by 5 bases and the J gene end by 6 bases; junction bases not matched to a gene: 4. The CDR3 coding sequence is TGTGCCAGCAGTCCGACAGGGGGTAATGGCTACACCTTC. Amino acids: CASSPTGGNGYTF.

V is TRBV7-2 and J is TRBJ2-7; 7 bases line up with TRBD2. CDR3 length: 13 residues. V was clipped by 5 bases and J by 7 bases; unmatched bases: 8. The germline CDR1 and CDR2 sequences are SGHTA and FQGNSA. Here the CDR3 reads CASSHAREEEQYF. CDR3 DNA sequence: TGTGCCAGCAGCCACGCCCGGGAGGAGGAGCAGTACTTC.

The V and J genes are TRBV27 and TRBJ2-1; 7 bases line up with TRBD2. The CDR3 sequence is 15 residues long. CDR1 is MNHEY, CDR2 SMNVEV, per germline (reference sequence). V shed 1 base and J 2 bases; nucleotides not matched to a gene: 2. As DNA, the CDR3 is TGTGCCAGCAGTTTATTTCGGGGGGCCTACAATGAGCAGTTCTTC. Translating gives CASSLFRGAYNEQFF.

J is TRBJ2-1 and V is TRBV9; D might be TRBD1 (6 bases). Germline CDR1 and CDR2: SGDLS and YYNGEE. This CDR3 comprises 14 residues. Trimming cost V 3 bases and J 4 bases, with 11 bases left between them. CDR3 bases: TGTGCCAGCAGCGAAAGACAGGTTTACAATGAGCAGTTCTTC. It is translated as CASSERQVYNEQFF.

The rearrangement joins TRBV9 to TRBJ2-1; 10 nucleotides agree with TRBD2. The V segment lost 0 bases and the J segment 3 bases; nucleotides outside the gene matches: 6. Germline assignment: CDR1 SGDLS and CDR2 YYNGEE. The CDR3 extends over 17 amino acids. CDR3 sequence (DNA): TGTGCCAGCAGCGTAGCTCCAGCGGGGGGGATCTACAATGAGCAGTTCTTC. This codes for CASSVAPAGGIYNEQFF.